This entry is about one T cell receptor beta chain. The data stem from a study of cytomegalovirus exposure and HLA in healthy donors. Per germline, CDR1 MNHNY and CDR2 SVGAGI (reference sequence). The V and J ends lost 5 bases and 0 bases, in that order; junction bases with no gene match: 5. The CDR3 is made up of 15 amino acids. Primers included in the PCR were 60 Vbeta and 13 Jbeta primers. The data were produced by immunoSEQ multiplex PCR, yet TCRdb's version contains in-frame clones alone and is incomplete. This sample has approximately 85,000 clones; around 70% occur once, and the top ten carry 11%.

The sequence came from a woman aged 40 to 50 in good health and CMV-seropositive. Sequences were obtained from PBMCs. The chain is built from TRBV6-6 and TRBJ1-1; 8 bases line up with TRBD1. This CDR3 reads CASSKQGEMNTEAFF. In nucleotides, the CDR3 is TGTGCCAGCAGTAAACAGGGGGAGATGAACACTGAAGCTTTCTTT.